The source of this T cell receptor beta chain is a study of memory CD8 T cells in hepatitis C reinfection. Study findings and constraints: With four to six donors, public clonotype conclusions could not be definitive.

Using immunoSEQ multiplex PCR, the repertoire was profiled, and TCRdb retains in-frame clones only, with some absent. Altogether over 35,000 clones are present, roughly 88% being singletons, with the ten largest covering approximately 1.2%. Time point given: peak reinfection, 3 to 8 weeks after reinfection detection. The sorted cells went straight to TCR sequencing with no prior in vitro expansion. V was clipped by 2 bases and J by 6 bases, with 9 bases between them. The germline CDR1 and CDR2 sequences are MNHNY and SVGAGI (reference sequence). This CDR3 has 13 residues. This clone was seen a handful of times. What it binds is unknown. In the same sample, other DNA sequences code for this CDR3.

The chain combines TRBV6-6 with TRBJ2-3, with D perhaps matching TRBD1 (6 bases). The sequence came from a man aged 18 to 29 with hepatitis C virus infection. The sample was naive CD8+ T cells sorted from blood. CDR3: CASSYHRVDTQYF. In DNA, the CDR3 is TGTGCCAGCAGTTACCACAGGGTGGATACGCAGTATTTT.